This TCR beta chain was found in a study of T-cell memory formation after mild COVID-19. In the study overall: TCR clusters largely stayed donor specific.

Points from the study as a whole: Still unconfirmed is whether the second-wave clones peaking on day 37 recognized SARS-CoV-2.

The sample holds many counts of this clonotype. Its antigen is still unknown. Germline loops: CDR1 SGHNT, CDR2 YENEEA. The CDR3 is 15 residues long. Unmatched junction bases numbered 2, after V lost 4 bases and J lost 6 bases. Constant-segment primers were used for 5'RACE, and the resulting TCR alpha and TCR beta cDNA libraries carried sample barcodes and UMIs. TCRdb itself ran the 5' RACE reads through MiXCR, one entry per CDR3 protein. The table lists about 190,000 distinct CDR3 sequences, about 27% of them singletons. The V and J genes are TRBV11-3 and TRBJ2-1; 14 bases line up with TRBD2. The source material was PBMCs or a T cell subset sorted from them (not recorded which). The receptor comes from an adult woman who had mild COVID-19 (a few samples of this study predate the infection). Cell type and time point are not known. CDR3 protein: CASSSGLAGGNEQFF. CDR3 nucleotides: TGTGCCAGCAGCTCCGGACTAGCGGGAGGCAATGAGCAGTTCTTC.